These T cell receptor beta chains were read from a single sample in a study of OX40 agonist ivuxolimab in advanced cancers. This table comes from immunoSEQ multiplex PCR, and its TCRdb copy is limited to in-frame clones, with some not included. The table lists roughly 79,000 clones, less than 85% of them singletons. The specimen comprised CD4+ or CD8+ T cells sorted from blood, sampled in a trial of the OX40 agonist ivuxolimab. Source of these receptors: an adult with an advanced solid tumor such as melanoma, head and neck, liver or kidney cancer. CDR3s include the opening cysteine and the closing phenylalanine or tryptophan. The order of the fields is V gene, D gene, J gene, clone size, CDR3 protein, CDR3 DNA. The D gene is left open where the match is weak. Expanded clones get a size class; other rows say once, few or many, or leave the size out.

V gene: TRBV4-1
D gene: -
J gene: TRBJ2-6
clone size: -
CDR3 protein: CASSAGSSGANVLTF
CDR3 DNA: TGCGCCAGCAGTGCAGGAAGCTCTGGGGCCAACGTCCTGACTTTC

V gene: TRBV11-1
D gene: -
J gene: TRBJ2-3
clone size: -
CDR3 protein: CASSFGWDTDTQYF
CDR3 DNA: TGTGCCAGCAGCTTCGGTTGGGACACAGATACGCAGTATTTT

V gene: TRBV7-6
D gene: -
J gene: TRBJ2-3
clone size: -
CDR3 protein: CASSLGPSTDTQYF
CDR3 DNA: TGTGCCAGCAGCCTAGGTCCAAGCACAGATACGCAGTATTTT

V gene: TRBV15
D gene: -
J gene: TRBJ1-4
clone size: -
CDR3 protein: CATSRDGGLSENEKLFF
CDR3 DNA: TGTGCCACCAGCAGAGATGGGGGACTATCTGAAAATGAAAAACTGTTTTTT

V gene: TRBV6-6
D gene: -
J gene: TRBJ1-6
clone size: -
CDR3 protein: CASSPARDYNSPLHF
CDR3 DNA: TGTGCCAGCAGCCCAGCCAGGGATTATAATTCACCCCTCCACTTT

V gene: TRBV9
D gene: TRBD2
J gene: TRBJ2-3
clone size: -
CDR3 protein: CASSVGTIGANTQYF
CDR3 DNA: TGTGCCAGCAGCGTCGGGACTATAGGGGCAAATACGCAGTATTTT

V gene: TRBV2
D gene: -
J gene: TRBJ1-1
clone size: -
CDR3 protein: CASSAPGPSVAFF
CDR3 DNA: TGTGCCAGCAGTGCCCCCGGACCGTCGGTGGCTTTCTTT

V gene: TRBV5-1
D gene: -
J gene: TRBJ1-3
clone size: once
CDR3 protein: CASSLAPLGSGNTIYF
CDR3 DNA: TGCGCCAGCAGCTTGGCCCCCTTGGGCTCTGGAAACACCATATATTTT

V gene: TRBV25-1
D gene: TRBD1
J gene: TRBJ1-2
clone size: -
CDR3 protein: CASSVGTGGFGYTF
CDR3 DNA: TGTGCCAGCAGTGTGGGGACAGGGGGCTTTGGCTACACCTTC

V gene: TRBV19
D gene: TRBD1
J gene: TRBJ1-6
clone size: -
CDR3 protein: CASSILGTGESPLHF
CDR3 DNA: TGTGCCAGTAGTATCTTGGGGACAGGGGAATCACCCCTCCACTTT

V gene: TRBV6-6
D gene: -
J gene: TRBJ2-5
clone size: -
CDR3 protein: CASGDITETQYF
CDR3 DNA: TGTGCCTCGGGGGATATAACAGAGACCCAGTACTTC

V gene: TRBV5-6
D gene: TRBD1
J gene: TRBJ1-1
clone size: -
CDR3 protein: CASSLVGQGEAEAFF
CDR3 DNA: TGTGCCAGCAGCTTGGTCGGACAGGGGGAGGCTGAAGCTTTCTTT

V gene: TRBV7-9
D gene: TRBD1
J gene: TRBJ1-5
clone size: few
CDR3 protein: CASSRGQGSQPQHF
CDR3 DNA: TGTGCCAGCAGCCGCGGACAGGGGAGCCAGCCCCAGCATTTT

V gene: TRBV28
D gene: -
J gene: TRBJ1-4
clone size: -
CDR3 protein: CASSEGRVYEKLFF
CDR3 DNA: TGTGCCAGCAGTGAGGGCAGAGTTTATGAAAAACTGTTTTTT

V gene: TRBV18
D gene: -
J gene: TRBJ1-4
clone size: -
CDR3 protein: CASSPRGTQNEKLFF
CDR3 DNA: TGTGCCAGCTCACCACGGGGGACCCAAAATGAAAAACTGTTTTTT

V gene: TRBV6-4
D gene: -
J gene: TRBJ1-5
clone size: -
CDR3 protein: CASSEGLSTPQHF
CDR3 DNA: TGTGCCAGCAGCGAAGGGTTATCAACGCCCCAGCATTTT

V gene: TRBV2
D gene: TRBD2
J gene: TRBJ2-7
clone size: -
CDR3 protein: CASSGGLLAGRPYEQYF
CDR3 DNA: TGTGCCAGCAGTGGGGGGCTACTAGCGGGACGGCCCTACGAGCAGTACTTC

V gene: TRBV10-3
D gene: -
J gene: TRBJ2-1
clone size: -
CDR3 protein: CAISETGSAHRHEQFF
CDR3 DNA: TGTGCCATCAGTGAGACAGGGTCTGCACATAGACATGAGCAGTTCTTC

V gene: TRBV5-1
D gene: -
J gene: TRBJ2-5
clone size: -
CDR3 protein: CASSSLQGNQETQYF
CDR3 DNA: TGCGCCAGCAGCTCGCTACAGGGAAATCAAGAGACCCAGTACTTC

V gene: TRBV19
D gene: -
J gene: TRBJ1-1
clone size: once
CDR3 protein: CASSPRTTEAFF
CDR3 DNA: TGTGCCAGTAGTCCCCGGACGACTGAAGCTTTCTTT

V gene: TRBV5-8
D gene: -
J gene: TRBJ1-1
clone size: -
CDR3 protein: CASSWAGRRGTEAFF
CDR3 DNA: TGTGCCAGCAGTTGGGCGGGGAGGAGAGGCACTGAAGCTTTCTTT

V gene: TRBV18
D gene: TRBD2
J gene: TRBJ2-1
clone size: -
CDR3 protein: CASSPRSLAGGPRNEQFF
CDR3 DNA: TGTGCCAGCTCACCAAGGTCTTTGGCGGGAGGGCCGAGGAATGAGCAGTTCTTC

V gene: TRBV2
D gene: -
J gene: TRBJ2-7
clone size: -
CDR3 protein: CASSDFLSGRYEQYF
CDR3 DNA: TGTGCCAGCAGTGATTTCTTGTCAGGGCGTTACGAGCAGTACTTC

V gene: TRBV4-1
D gene: -
J gene: TRBJ1-3
clone size: -
CDR3 protein: CASSQAGTARSGNTIYF
CDR3 DNA: TGCGCCAGCAGCCAAGCCGGGACCGCGCGCTCTGGAAACACCATATATTTT

V gene: TRBV5-4
D gene: -
J gene: TRBJ2-7
clone size: -
CDR3 protein: CASSVGGAGRGFGEQYF
CDR3 DNA: TGTGCCAGCAGCGTCGGCGGGGCAGGGAGAGGTTTTGGAGAGCAGTACTTC

V gene: TRBV7-2
D gene: TRBD1
J gene: TRBJ1-2
clone size: -
CDR3 protein: CASSLRQGNDGYTF
CDR3 DNA: TGTGCCAGCAGCTTACGACAGGGGAACGATGGCTACACCTTC

V gene: TRBV28
D gene: -
J gene: TRBJ2-3
clone size: -
CDR3 protein: CASSTNGLSDTDTQYF
CDR3 DNA: TGTGCCAGCAGCACTAATGGACTAAGCGATACAGATACGCAGTATTTT